The T cell receptor (beta chain) described here comes from a study of T cell responses to AZD1222 COVID-19 vaccine. CDR1 and CDR2 (germline): SNHLY, FYNNEI. The ends were cut back, 5 bases at V and 1 base at J, with 9 bases in the middle. The CDR3 loop spans 14 amino acids. Method: immunoSEQ multiplex PCR; TCRdb's copy keeps in-frame clones and lacks some. Of 150,000 or so clones listed, nearly 95% are singletons. The count of this clone is one. The sample in question was peripheral blood, obtained 28 days after the second AZD1222 dose. This TCR came from an adult who received the AZD1222 COVID-19 vaccine. J is TRBJ1-5 and V is TRBV2; tentative D call: TRBD1 (6 bases). CDR3 in DNA: TGTGCCAGCAGTCAAACAGGGAGCAATCAGCCCCAGCATTTT. Protein: CASSQTGSNQPQHF.